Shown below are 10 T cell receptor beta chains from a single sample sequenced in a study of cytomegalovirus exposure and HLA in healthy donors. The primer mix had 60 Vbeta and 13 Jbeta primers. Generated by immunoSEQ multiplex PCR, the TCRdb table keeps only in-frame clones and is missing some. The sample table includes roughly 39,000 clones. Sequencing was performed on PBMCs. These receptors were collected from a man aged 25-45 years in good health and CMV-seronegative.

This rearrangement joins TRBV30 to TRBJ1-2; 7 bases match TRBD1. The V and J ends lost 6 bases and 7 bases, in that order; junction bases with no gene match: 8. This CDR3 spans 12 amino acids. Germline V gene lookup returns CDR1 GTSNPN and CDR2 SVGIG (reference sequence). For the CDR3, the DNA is TGTGCCTGTCGACAGGGAGCGGTTGGCTACACCTTC. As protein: CACRQGAVGYTF. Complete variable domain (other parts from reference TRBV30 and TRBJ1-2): SQTIHQWPATLVQPVGSPLSLECTVEGTSNPNLYWYRQAAGRGLQLLFYSVGIGQISSEVPQNLSASRPQDRQFILSSKKLLLSDSGFYLCACRQGAVGYTFGSGTRLTVV.

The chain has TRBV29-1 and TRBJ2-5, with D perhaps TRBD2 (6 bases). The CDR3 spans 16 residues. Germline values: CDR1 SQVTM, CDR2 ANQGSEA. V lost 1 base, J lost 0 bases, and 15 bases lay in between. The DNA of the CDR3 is TGCAGCGTTGAAGTGCCCGGCGGGGAGTACCAAGAGACCCAGTACTTC. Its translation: CSVEVPGGEYQETQYF.

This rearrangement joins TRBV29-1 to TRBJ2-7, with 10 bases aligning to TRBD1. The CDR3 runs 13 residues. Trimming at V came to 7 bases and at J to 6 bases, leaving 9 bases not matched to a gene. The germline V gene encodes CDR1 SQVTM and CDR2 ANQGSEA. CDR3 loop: CSASRQGAGEQYF. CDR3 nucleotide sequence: TGCAGCGCCTCGCGACAGGGGGCGGGCGAGCAGTACTTC.

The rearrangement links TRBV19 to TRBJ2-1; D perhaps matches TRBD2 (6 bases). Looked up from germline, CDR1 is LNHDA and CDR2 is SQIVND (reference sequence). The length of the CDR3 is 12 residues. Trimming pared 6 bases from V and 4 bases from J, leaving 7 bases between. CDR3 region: CASSGSYNEQFF. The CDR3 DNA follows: TGTGCCAGTAGCGGGAGTTACAATGAGCAGTTCTTC.

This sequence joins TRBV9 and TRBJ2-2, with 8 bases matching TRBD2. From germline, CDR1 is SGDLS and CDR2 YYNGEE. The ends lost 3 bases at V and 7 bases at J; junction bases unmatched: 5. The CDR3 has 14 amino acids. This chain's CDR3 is CASSETSADGELFF. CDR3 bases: TGTGCCAGCAGCGAGACTAGCGCAGACGGGGAGCTGTTTTTT.

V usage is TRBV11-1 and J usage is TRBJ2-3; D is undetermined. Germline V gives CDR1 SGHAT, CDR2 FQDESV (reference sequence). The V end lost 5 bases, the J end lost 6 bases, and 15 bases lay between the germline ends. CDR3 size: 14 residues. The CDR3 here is CASSPRLLRDTQYF. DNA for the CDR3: TGTGCCAGCAGCCCAAGGTTGCTGCGGGATACGCAGTATTTT.

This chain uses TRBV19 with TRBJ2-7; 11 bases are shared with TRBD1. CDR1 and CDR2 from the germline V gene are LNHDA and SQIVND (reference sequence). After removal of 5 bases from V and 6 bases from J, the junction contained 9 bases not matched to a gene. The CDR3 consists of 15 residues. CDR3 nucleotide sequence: TGTGCCAGTAGTGATGGGGGAGGGACAGGGGGCGAGCAGTACTTC. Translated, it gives CASSDGGGTGGEQYF. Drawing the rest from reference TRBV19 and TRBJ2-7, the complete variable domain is DGGITQSPKYLFRKEGQNVTLSCEQNLNHDAMYWYRQDPGQGLRLIYYSQIVNDFQKGDIAEGYSVSREKKESFPLTVTSAQKNPTAFYLCASSDGGGTGGEQYFGPGTRLTVT.

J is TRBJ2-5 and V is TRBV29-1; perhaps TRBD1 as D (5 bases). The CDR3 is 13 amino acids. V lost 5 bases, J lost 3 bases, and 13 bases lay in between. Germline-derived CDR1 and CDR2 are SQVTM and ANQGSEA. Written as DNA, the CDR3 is TGCAGCGTTAAGTCCAGGGCGGAAGAGACCCAGTACTTC. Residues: CSVKSRAEETQYF.

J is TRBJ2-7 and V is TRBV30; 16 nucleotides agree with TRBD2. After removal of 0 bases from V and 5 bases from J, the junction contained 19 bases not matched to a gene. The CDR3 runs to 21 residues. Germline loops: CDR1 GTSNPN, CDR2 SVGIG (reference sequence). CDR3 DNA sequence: TGTGCCTGGAGTGTCCGATCCCCCCTTACCGGGACTAGCGGGAGGGTCCACGAGCAGTACTTC. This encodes CAWSVRSPLTGTSGRVHEQYF.

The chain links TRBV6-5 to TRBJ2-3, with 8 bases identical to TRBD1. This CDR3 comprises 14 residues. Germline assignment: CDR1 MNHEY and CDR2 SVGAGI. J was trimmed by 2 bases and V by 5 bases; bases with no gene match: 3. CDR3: CASSMTGDTDTQYF. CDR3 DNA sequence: TGTGCCAGCAGTATGACAGGGGACACAGATACGCAGTATTTT.